Listed below are T cell receptor beta chains from one sample, sequenced in a study of OX40 agonist ivuxolimab in advanced cancers. Sequenced by immunoSEQ multiplex PCR; TCRdb stores in-frame clones only, minus some. The top ten clones hold 9% to 10% of a sample with more than 45,000 clones, roughly 81% of them seen once. Here the sequenced sample was CD4+ or CD8+ T cells sorted from blood, taken in a trial of the OX40 agonist ivuxolimab. The source of these receptors is an adult with an advanced solid tumor such as melanoma, head and neck, liver or kidney cancer. Each CDR3 is given with its conserved first and last residue. The D gene is left open where the match is weak. Some rows have no size entry. The others give once, few or many, or a class for an expanded clone.

TRBV30	-	-	TRBJ2-7	TGTGCCTGGAGCCCCGGAGCCTACGAGCAGTACTTC	CAWSPGAYEQYF
TRBV14	-	TRBD1	TRBJ1-2	TGTGCCAGCAGCCAAGATAATACAGGGGCTGGCTACACCTTC	CASSQDNTGAGYTF
TRBV5-1	-	TRBD1	TRBJ1-2	TGCGCCAGCAGACCCGGGACAGGGAGTACTAACTATGGCTACACCTTC	CASRPGTGSTNYGYTF
TRBV4-1	-	-	TRBJ1-5	TGCGCCAGCAGCCAAGTAGGGGGGAATCAGCCCCAGCATTTT	CASSQVGGNQPQHF
TRBV11-2	-	TRBD2	TRBJ2-1	TGTGCCAGCAGCCTGGGACTAGCGGGAGCGGAGCAGTTCTTC	CASSLGLAGAEQFF
TRBV18	-	-	TRBJ2-1	TGTGCCAGCTCACCTGCGGACAATGAGCAGTTCTTC	CASSPADNEQFF
TRBV4-1	-	TRBD2	TRBJ2-3	TGCGCCAGCAGCCAGGGACTAGCGGAGGCAGATACGCAGTATTTT	CASSQGLAEADTQYF
TRBV5-4	-	-	TRBJ2-1	TGTGCCAGCAGCACCTTTAGCGGAGGCTCCTACAATGAGCAGTTCTTC	CASSTFSGGSYNEQFF
TRBV11-3	-	TRBD1	TRBJ2-1	TGTGCCAGCAGCTTGGCAGGGGGCAATGAGCAGTTCTTC	CASSLAGGNEQFF
TRBV5-1	-	-	TRBJ1-5	TGCGCCAGCAGCTTGGGGACTGATAGCAATCAGCCCCAGCATTTT	CASSLGTDSNQPQHF
TRBV11-3	-	TRBD2	TRBJ2-1	TGTGCCAGCAGCCCAAGGACTAGCGGGAAAAATGAGCAGTTCTTC	CASSPRTSGKNEQFF
TRBV29-1	-	TRBD1	TRBJ2-2	TGCAGCTTTGGTGGGACAGGGGGCCTTACCGGGGAGCTGTTTTTT	CSFGGTGGLTGELFF
TRBV28	-	-	TRBJ2-5	TGTGCCAGCACCAACGGGGAAGGTCGGGAGACCCAGTACTTC	CASTNGEGRETQYF
TRBV9	-	-	TRBJ1-4	TGTGCCAGCAGCGTAAGGGGGGGTAATGAAAAACTGTTTTTT	CASSVRGGNEKLFF
TRBV6-1	-	-	TRBJ1-1	TGTGCCAGCAGCCGGACGGCGAACACTGAAGCTTTCTTT	CASSRTANTEAFF
TRBV9	-	-	TRBJ1-5	TGTGCCAGCAGCGTAGGAGGGTTCGGCAATCAGCCCCAGCATTTT	CASSVGGFGNQPQHF
TRBV11-2	once	-	TRBJ1-1	TGTGCCAGCAGCCTGGGAGGAAGGGGCACTGAAGCTTTCTTT	CASSLGGRGTEAFF
TRBV10-2	-	TRBD2	TRBJ2-7	TGCGCCAGCATCCCTAGCGGAAACTACGAGCAGTACTTC	CASIPSGNYEQYF
TRBV2	-	TRBD1	TRBJ2-7	TGTGCCAGCAGCTACGACACAGGGGAGAGCTCCTACGAGCAGTACTTC	CASSYDTGESSYEQYF
TRBV19	-	-	TRBJ1-1	TGTGCCAGTAGTATACCGGGGATCCGGCCTGAAGCTTTCTTT	CASSIPGIRPEAFF
TRBV5-1	-	-	TRBJ2-7	TGCGCCAGCAGTCCGGAGACAGGAATCAATACCTACGAGCAGTACTTC	CASSPETGINTYEQYF
TRBV12-2	few	-	TRBJ2-6	TGTGCAAGTCGCTACGAGCGGCTTTTCAGCTCTGGGGCCAACGTCCTGACTTTC	CASRYERLFSSGANVLTF
TRBV5-5	once	-	TRBJ2-1	TGTGCCAGCAGCTTGGTCGGGATTTTAAATGAGCAGTTCTTC	CASSLVGILNEQFF
TRBV5-4	-	TRBD2	TRBJ2-2	TGTGCCAGCAGCGCCGGGACTAGCGGGAGGACGAACACCGGGGAGCTGTTTTTT	CASSAGTSGRTNTGELFF
TRBV7-9	-	-	TRBJ1-2	TGTGCCAGCAGCGAATTCAAGGGTGATGGCTACACCTTC	CASSEFKGDGYTF
TRBV7-2	few	TRBD1	TRBJ1-5	TGTGCCAGCAGAAGACAGGGGTTCGGCAATCAGCCCCAGCATTTT	CASRRQGFGNQPQHF
TRBV18	-	-	TRBJ1-1	TGTGCCAGCTCACCACCTTCTAACACTGAAGCTTTCTTT	CASSPPSNTEAFF
TRBV6-5	-	TRBD2	TRBJ2-5	TGTGCCAGCAGTCGGACTAGCCAAGAGACCCAGTACTTC	CASSRTSQETQYF
TRBV18	-	TRBD1	TRBJ1-2	TGTGCCAGCTCACCCATAACGGGAACAGGGGGCGAAGGAGGCTACACCTTC	CASSPITGTGGEGGYTF
TRBV19	-	TRBD1	TRBJ2-5	TGTGCCAGTACCGGGAGGACAGGGGGGGCAGAGACCCAGTACTTC	CASTGRTGGAETQYF
TRBV2	-	-	TRBJ2-7	TGTGCCAGCAGCGTTGACCGGGGCTACGAGCAGTACTTC	CASSVDRGYEQYF
TRBV6-5	-	-	TRBJ1-2	TGTGCCAGCAGGCAGCCCCTCCGTGGCTACACCTTC	CASRQPLRGYTF
TRBV16	few	-	TRBJ2-3	TGTGCCAGCAGCCAAGTCCGTGGCGCAGATACGCAGTATTTT	CASSQVRGADTQYF
TRBV19	-	TRBD1	TRBJ1-4	TGTGCCAGTAGTACAAGGGGGCTGACTAATGAAAAACTGTTTTTT	CASSTRGLTNEKLFF
TRBV11-2	-	-	TRBJ2-3	TGTGCCAGCAGCTTAGGGACAAGGGATACGCAGTATTTT	CASSLGTRDTQYF
TRBV4-1	-	-	TRBJ2-5	TGCGCCAGCAGCCAAGTGGGGCCCGGGGGGACCCAGTACTTC	CASSQVGPGGTQYF
TRBV7-8	-	TRBD1	TRBJ2-7	TGTGCCAGCAGCTTAGAGGTGGGACAGGACTACGAGCAGTACTTC	CASSLEVGQDYEQYF
TRBV5-8	-	TRBD2	TRBJ2-5	TGTGCCAGCAGCCCGCGGGGGGCCTCCGGAGAGACCCAGTACTTC	CASSPRGASGETQYF
TRBV18	-	TRBD1	TRBJ1-1	TGTGCCAGCTCAGGGACAGAGGGGTCTGAAGCTTTCTTT	CASSGTEGSEAFF
TRBV18	-	TRBD1	TRBJ2-1	TGTGCCAGCTCTATCCGGGACAGGGGTCGGAATGAGCAGTTCTTC	CASSIRDRGRNEQFF